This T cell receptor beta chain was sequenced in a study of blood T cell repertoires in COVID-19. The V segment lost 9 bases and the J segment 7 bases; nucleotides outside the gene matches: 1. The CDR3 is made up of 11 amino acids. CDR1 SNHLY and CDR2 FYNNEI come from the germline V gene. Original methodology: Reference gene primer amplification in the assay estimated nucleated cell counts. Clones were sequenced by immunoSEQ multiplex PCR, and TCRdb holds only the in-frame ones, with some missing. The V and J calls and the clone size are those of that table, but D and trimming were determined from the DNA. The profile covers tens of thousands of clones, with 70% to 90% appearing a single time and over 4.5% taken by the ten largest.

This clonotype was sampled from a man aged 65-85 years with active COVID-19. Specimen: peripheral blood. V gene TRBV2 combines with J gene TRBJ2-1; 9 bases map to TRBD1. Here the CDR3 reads CARGTGNEQFF. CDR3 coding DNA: TGTGCCAGGGGGACAGGGAATGAGCAGTTCTTC.